This is a list of T cell receptor beta chains from one sample in a study of T cells in Graves' hyperthyroidism and ophthalmopathy. TCRdb reanalysed the multiplex PCR reads using MiXCR and keeps one entry per CDR3 protein. The data contain approximately 610,000 distinct CDR3 sequences, about 14% of them singletons. Material: blood. The receptors shown here come from a woman aged 40 to 50 with Graves' ophthalmopathy. Each CDR3 is given with its conserved first and last residue. The D gene is left open where the match is weak. Size values are once, few and many counts, or a class for expanded clones, and some rows have none.

v_call	j_call	d_call	clone_size	cdr3_aa	cdr3_nt
TRBV6-5	TRBJ1-2	TRBD1	many	CASSYQQGNNGYTF	TGTGCCAGCAGTTATCAACAGGGGAATAATGGCTACACCTTC
TRBV19	TRBJ2-5	TRBD1	many	CASSTRGFQETQYF	TGTGCCAGTAGTACCAGGGGGTTCCAAGAGACCCAGTACTTC
TRBV18	TRBJ1-2	.	few	CASSPGTAGYGYTF	TGTGCCAGCTCACCAGGGACGGCTGGCTATGGCTACACCTTC
TRBV6-1	TRBJ2-2	.	few	CASRNRGAGELFF	TGTGCCAGCAGGAATCGAGGGGCCGGGGAGCTGTTTTTT
TRBV7-2	TRBJ2-5	.	few	CASSLGGFQYF	TGTGCCAGCAGCTTAGGAGGGTTCCAGTACTTC
TRBV18	TRBJ2-5	.	few	CASSPRSGIGETQYF	TGTGCCAGCTCACCTAGGTCGGGTATAGGTGAGACCCAGTACTTC
TRBV5-1	TRBJ2-7	.	many	CASSGSGWRTYEQYF	TGCGCCAGCAGCGGATCAGGGTGGAGGACCTACGAGCAGTACTTC
TRBV20-1	TRBJ1-1	.	many	CSADPGHKAGTEAFF	TGCAGTGCTGATCCGGGACACAAAGCGGGAACTGAAGCTTTCTTT
TRBV28	TRBJ1-1	.	many	CASSFEGAGTEAFF	TGTGCCAGCAGTTTTGAAGGGGCGGGGACTGAAGCTTTCTTT
TRBV12-5	TRBJ2-7	.	many	CASARSGSSYEQYF	TGTGCTAGTGCCCGAAGTGGGAGCTCCTACGAGCAGTACTTC
TRBV12-3/TRBV12-4	TRBJ2-2	TRBD2	.	CASSPAGLASVTGELFF	TGTGCCAGCAGTCCAGCGGGACTAGCGTCTGTTACCGGGGAGCTGTTTTTT
TRBV7-9	TRBJ2-7	.	many	CASSLGPTRYEQYF	TGTGCCAGCAGCTTGGGACCGACTCGCTACGAGCAGTACTTC
TRBV18	TRBJ1-1	TRBD1	few	CASSPNRQGGMNTEAFF	TGTGCCAGCTCACCAAATCGACAGGGGGGAATGAACACTGAAGCTTTCTTT
TRBV19	TRBJ1-2	.	few	CASSSPPGRRYGYTF	TGTGCCAGTAGTTCGCCCCCGGGACGCCGCTATGGCTACACCTTC
TRBV6-2/TRBV6-3	TRBJ2-7	.	.	CASSSSGALYEQYF	TGTGCCAGCAGTTCTTCAGGGGCCTTATACGAGCAGTACTTC
TRBV20-1	TRBJ2-7	.	many	CSAREQRNKGRYEQYF	TGCAGTGCTAGAGAACAGCGCAACAAGGGCCGCTACGAGCAGTACTTC
TRBV12-3/TRBV12-4	TRBJ2-7	.	.	CASSFAKGTTYEQYF	TGTGCCAGCAGCTTTGCTAAGGGTACCACCTACGAGCAGTACTTC
TRBV15	TRBJ1-1	TRBD1	many	CATSSGVTGTLTEAFF	TGTGCCACCAGCAGTGGGGTGACAGGGACTCTTACTGAAGCTTTCTTT
TRBV19	TRBJ2-5	TRBD2	.	CASSKDSLLWTSGKETQYF	TGTGCCAGTAGTAAGGACTCCCTTCTATGGACTAGCGGAAAAGAGACCCAGTACTTC
TRBV24-1	TRBJ2-7	TRBD1	few	CATSESGTGGDEQYF	TGTGCCACCAGTGAGTCAGGGACAGGGGGCGACGAGCAGTACTTC
TRBV11-2	TRBJ2-7	.	few	CASSLGRTGIYEQYF	TGTGCCAGCAGCTTAGGTCGCACAGGCATCTACGAGCAGTACTTC
TRBV6-2/TRBV6-3	TRBJ2-7	.	few	CASSLSPRPGNSYEQYF	TGTGCCAGCAGCTTGAGCCCCCGCCCTGGCAACTCCTACGAGCAGTACTTC
TRBV3-1	TRBJ2-5	TRBD2	few	CASSQGSSGITGRQETQYF	TGTGCCAGCAGCCAAGGATCTAGCGGGATCACGGGGCGTCAAGAGACCCAGTACTTC
TRBV30	TRBJ1-1	.	.	CAWSHFTGTEAFF	TGTGCCTGGAGCCATTTTACAGGGACTGAAGCTTTCTTT
TRBV12-3/TRBV12-4	TRBJ2-6	.	many	CASSFYRSGANVLTF	TGTGCCAGCAGTTTCTATAGATCTGGGGCCAACGTCCTGACTTTC
TRBV6-5	TRBJ1-1	.	many	CASSYSGGKDREAFF	TGTGCCAGCAGTTACTCGGGGGGGAAAGACAGGGAAGCTTTCTTT
TRBV11-2	TRBJ1-3	.	few	CASSLDAGNSGNTIYF	TGTGCCAGCAGCTTAGATGCAGGGAACTCTGGAAACACCATATATTTT
TRBV4-1	TRBJ1-2	.	.	CASSQETPGGAGYGYTF	TGCGCCAGCAGCCAAGAAACGCCCGGGGGCGCAGGCTATGGCTACACCTTC
TRBV11-2	TRBJ1-3	.	.	CASSLDSYGPGNTIYF	TGTGCCAGCAGCTTAGATTCTTACGGGCCTGGAAACACCATATATTTT
TRBV24-1	TRBJ2-7	.	many	CATSDSTLHGKQYF	TGTGCCACCAGTGACTCAACCCTCCATGGGAAGCAGTACTTC
TRBV7-9	TRBJ2-7	.	many	CASSVRDYEQYF	TGTGCCAGCAGCGTCAGGGACTACGAGCAGTACTTC
TRBV4-1	TRBJ1-5	TRBD1	few	CASSQPGQVRQPQHF	TGCGCCAGCAGCCAGCCGGGACAGGTTCGTCAGCCCCAGCATTTT
TRBV11-2	TRBJ2-5	.	many	CASSLYAGSPETQYF	TGTGCCAGCAGCTTATACGCGGGAAGCCCAGAGACCCAGTACTTC
TRBV2	TRBJ2-1	.	few	CASLFNRERNEQFF	TGTGCCAGCCTATTTAACAGGGAACGGAATGAGCAGTTCTTC
TRBV18	TRBJ2-7	TRBD2	.	CASSHSGGPYEQYF	TGTGCCAGCTCTCATAGCGGGGGACCCTACGAGCAGTACTTC
TRBV6-5	TRBJ2-7	TRBD2	many	CASSYWVAGEGHEQYF	TGTGCCAGCAGTTACTGGGTAGCGGGAGAGGGCCACGAGCAGTACTTC
TRBV11-1	TRBJ2-7	.	many	CASSSVNRDHFYEQYF	TGTGCCAGCAGCTCCGTTAACCGGGACCACTTCTACGAGCAGTACTTC
TRBV6-2/TRBV6-3	TRBJ1-1	.	many	CASREWGGTEAFF	TGTGCCAGCAGGGAATGGGGTGGCACTGAAGCTTTCTTT
TRBV6-1	TRBJ1-1	.	many	CASSEALRELEAFF	TGTGCCAGCAGTGAAGCGCTTAGAGAGTTGGAAGCTTTCTTT
TRBV28	TRBJ1-1	.	many	CASSDRGTILAFF	TGTGCCAGCAGTGACCGGGGGACAATATTGGCTTTCTTT
TRBV27	TRBJ2-7	.	many	CASSFSLTGEQYF	TGTGCCAGCAGTTTTTCCCTCACCGGGGAGCAGTACTTC
TRBV5-1	TRBJ2-2	TRBD2	many	CASSYLLSGSNTGELFF	TGCGCCAGCAGCTATCTCCTTAGCGGGAGCAACACCGGGGAGCTGTTTTTT
TRBV25-1	TRBJ1-2	.	many	CASRNQGSNGYTF	TGTGCCAGCAGGAACCAGGGCTCGAATGGCTACACCTTC
TRBV19	TRBJ1-1	TRBD1	many	CASSISGQDTEAFF	TGTGCCAGTAGTATCTCCGGACAGGACACTGAAGCTTTCTTT
TRBV7-9	TRBJ2-7	TRBD2	many	CASSSSGTSAYEQYF	TGTGCCAGCAGCTCCTCCGGGACTAGCGCCTACGAGCAGTACTTC
TRBV4-1	TRBJ2-7	.	few	CASSQVVNNEQYF	TGCGCCAGCAGCCAAGTAGTCAACAACGAGCAGTACTTC
TRBV6-1	TRBJ2-7	TRBD2	many	CASSEASGSQYF	TGTGCCAGCAGTGAGGCGAGCGGGAGCCAGTACTTC